The 9 T cell receptor beta chains given below trace back to one sample, sequenced in a study of T cell changes during pregnancy in multiple sclerosis. Sequenced by immunoSEQ multiplex PCR; TCRdb stores in-frame clones only, minus some. This table has 55,000 to 70,000 clones, 80% to 95% appearing once. The input for sequencing was CD8+ T cells from peripheral blood mononuclear cells, taken in the third trimester of pregnancy. Receptors were obtained from a female donor in good health, enrolled as a control in a pregnancy study.

The chain carries TRBV4-2 and TRBJ1-2; 7 bases are a match to TRBD1. Germline assignment: CDR1 LGHNA and CDR2 YNFKEQ. The CDR3 loop spans 16 amino acids. V lost 1 base to trimming and J lost 0 bases; unmatched junction nucleotides: 5. This chain's CDR3 is CASSQAQGIANYGYTF. The CDR3 DNA is TGTGCCAGCAGCCAAGCACAGGGGATCGCTAACTATGGCTACACCTTC.

V gene TRBV5-4 combines with J gene TRBJ2-3, with 9 bases fitting TRBD1. Germline CDR1 is SGHNT and CDR2 is YYREEE (reference sequence). The V segment lost 8 bases and the J segment 4 bases; nucleotides outside the gene matches: 8. This CDR3 has 14 residues. The CDR3 loop reads CASPGTGPSDTQYF. CDR3 nucleotide sequence: TGTGCCAGTCCCGGGACAGGGCCATCAGATACGCAGTATTTT.

The J gene is TRBJ2-7, the V gene TRBV27; 9 positions agree with TRBD1. V trimming: 6 bases; J trimming: 5 bases; junction bases outside the gene matches: 8. From germline, CDR1 is MNHEY and CDR2 SMNVEV (reference sequence). The CDR3 contains 14 residues. The CDR3 bases are TGTGCCAGCAGACCCCCCGGGACAGGGAACGAGCAGTACTTC. This codes for CASRPPGTGNEQYF.

The chain carries TRBV9 and TRBJ2-1, with 12 bases lining up with TRBD2. In germline, CDR1 is SGDLS, CDR2 YYNGEE. The CDR3 sequence is 16 residues long. V gave up 4 bases and J gave up 13 bases; unmatched junction bases: 15. The CDR3 region has the DNA TGTGCCAGCAGCCCCTTCCGGGCTGAACTAGCGGGGGGCCAGTTCTTC. Translation gives CASSPFRAELAGGQFF.

V is TRBV9 and J is TRBJ2-2; 11 bases map to TRBD2. The germline CDR1 and CDR2 sequences are SGDLS and YYNGEE. The V gene end was trimmed by 4 bases and the J gene end by 7 bases; junction bases not matched to a gene: 6. This CDR3 has 15 residues. DNA for the CDR3: TGTGCCAGCAGCCCGACTAGCGGGGTCGGCGGGGAGCTGTTTTTT. The encoded protein is CASSPTSGVGGELFF.

This chain uses TRBV7-9 with TRBJ2-3; maybe TRBD2 (5 bases). Trimming removed 4 bases from V and 4 bases from J, with 6 bases in between. Per germline, CDR1 SEHNR and CDR2 FQNEAQ (reference sequence). CDR3 size: 12 residues. The CDR3 loop is CASSYGADTQYF. CDR3 sequence (DNA): TGTGCCAGCAGCTACGGGGCAGATACGCAGTATTTT.

This clone has only one observation. This chain connects TRBV15 to TRBJ2-2; possibly TRBD1 for D (5 bases). There are 15 residues in the CDR3. Germline CDR1 and CDR2: LNHNV and YYDKDF (reference sequence). Trimming stripped 0 bases from V and 6 bases from J, with 11 bases between. The CDR3 sequence: CATSRDRGRAGELFF. CDR3 DNA sequence: TGTGCCACCAGCAGAGATAGGGGTAGGGCCGGGGAGCTGTTTTTT.

This clone has a single count. The chain carries TRBV4-3 and TRBJ2-5; 7 bases line up with TRBD1. CDR1 is LGHNA and CDR2 is YSLEER in the germline V gene. V lost 5 bases, J lost 2 bases, and 2 bases stayed unmatched. The CDR3 totals 13 residues. The CDR3 bases are TGCGCCAGCAGCTGGGACAGACAAGAGACCCAGTACTTC. It is translated as CASSWDRQETQYF.

The chain is built from TRBV5-1 and TRBJ1-4; D may be TRBD1 (5 bases). This CDR3 region has 16 residues. Germline V lookup: CDR1 SGHRS, CDR2 YFSETQ. With 0 bases removed from V and 6 bases from J, the gap between germline ends came to 15 bases. As DNA, the CDR3 is TGCGCCAGCAGCTTGGATTTGGCAGGGCAGGATGAAAAACTGTTTTTT. This encodes CASSLDLAGQDEKLFF.